What follows is one T cell receptor beta chain and its context. The antigen is unknown. The DNA ends 3 residues before the CDR3 does, and the rest of the CDR3 is filled in from the germline J gene. Using immunoSEQ multiplex PCR, the repertoire was profiled, and TCRdb retains in-frame clones only, with some absent. This sample's table reports about 23,000 clones. All donors had a single incident cervical HPV16 infection, not prevalent. CDR1 and CDR2 from the germline V gene are SNHLY and FYNNEI. V was shortened by 2 bases and J by 0 bases, with 11 bases between the two germline ends. CDR3 length: 17 residues. The data were obtained in a study of T cells in women clearing cervical HPV infection. As for the study in general: Controls gave blood once infection was undetectable; cases at lesion identification.

Findings of the study overall: Combining TCR richness with V gene abundances gave around 0.83 AUC. TRBV6-7 abundance was lower in cases than controls (roughly 0.12% versus 0.15%).

The chain employs TRBV2 and TRBJ1-6; possibly TRBD1 for D (6 bases). The receptor was isolated from a woman between 18 and 70 years old with a cervical HPV16 infection that either progressed to CIN3+ or cleared (not recorded which). What was sequenced was blood buffy coat. The CDR3 bases that were read are TGTGCCAGCAGTGAACGACAGGCGAGCTCCTATAATTCACCC. It is translated as CASSERQASSYNSP. The complete CDR3 protein is CASSERQASSYNSPLHF.